One and the same sample provided the 3 T cell receptor beta chains below, sequenced in a study of PD-1 blockade in classical Hodgkin lymphoma. After autologous stem cell transplantation all patients relapsed, and prior brentuximab vedotin exposure differed between cohorts. Thawed PBMCs underwent magnetic negative selection to yield purified CD4+ T cells. Using immunoSEQ multiplex PCR, the repertoire was profiled, and TCRdb retains in-frame clones only, with some absent. The sample has 17,000 or so clones; 85% are singletons. Sequenced here: CD4+ T cells from blood, sampled at baseline. These TCRs come from a human donor with classical Hodgkin lymphoma.

This chain connects TRBV6-5 to TRBJ2-1; D might be TRBD2 (5 bases). Between the trimmed V and J ends, which lost 6 bases and 7 bases, there was a span of 16 bases. The CDR3 sequence is 14 residues long. CDR1 and CDR2 (germline): MNHEY, SVGAGI. In DNA, the CDR3 is TGTGCCAGCAGCCCCGGCCTTCCGGGGAATGAGCAGTTCTTC. Translated, it gives CASSPGLPGNEQFF.

The rearrangement joins TRBV6-5 to TRBJ1-1, with TRBD1 matching 7 bases. Germline lookup yields CDR1 MNHEY and CDR2 SVGAGI. CDR3 size: 14 residues. The trim removed 5 bases at V and 6 bases at J, leaving 9 bases unmatched. In nucleotides, the CDR3 is TGTGCCAGCAGTGCAGTCAGGGGGTTCTCTGAAGCTTTCTTT. Its protein product is CASSAVRGFSEAFF.

The rearrangement links TRBV5-6 to TRBJ1-1; D may be TRBD1 (6 bases). Germline V gene sequence: CDR1 SGHDT, CDR2 YYEEEE. This CDR3 spans 13 amino acids. Trimming shortened V by 1 base and J by 7 bases, and 11 bases separated the two germline ends. The CDR3 spells CASSLYRVGEAFF. The CDR3 coding sequence is TGTGCCAGCAGCTTGTACAGGGTCGGTGAAGCTTTCTTT.